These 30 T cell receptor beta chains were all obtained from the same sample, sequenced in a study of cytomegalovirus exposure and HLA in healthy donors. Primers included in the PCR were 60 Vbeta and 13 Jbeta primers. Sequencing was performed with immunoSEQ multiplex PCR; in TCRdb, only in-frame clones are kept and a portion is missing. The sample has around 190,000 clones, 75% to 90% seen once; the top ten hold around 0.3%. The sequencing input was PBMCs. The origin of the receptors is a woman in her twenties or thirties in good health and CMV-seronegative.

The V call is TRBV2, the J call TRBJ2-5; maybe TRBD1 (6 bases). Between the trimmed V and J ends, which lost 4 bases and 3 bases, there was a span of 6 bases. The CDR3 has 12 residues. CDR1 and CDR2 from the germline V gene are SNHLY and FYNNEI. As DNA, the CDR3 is TGTGCCAGCAGTGGACAGGAAGAGACCCAGTACTTC. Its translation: CASSGQEETQYF.

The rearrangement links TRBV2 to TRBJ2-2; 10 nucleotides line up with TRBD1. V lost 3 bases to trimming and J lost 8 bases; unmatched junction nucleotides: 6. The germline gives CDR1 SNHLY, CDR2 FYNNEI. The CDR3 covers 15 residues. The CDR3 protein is CASSEWDRGPGELFF. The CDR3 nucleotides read TGTGCCAGCAGTGAGTGGGACAGGGGTCCGGGGGAGCTGTTTTTT.

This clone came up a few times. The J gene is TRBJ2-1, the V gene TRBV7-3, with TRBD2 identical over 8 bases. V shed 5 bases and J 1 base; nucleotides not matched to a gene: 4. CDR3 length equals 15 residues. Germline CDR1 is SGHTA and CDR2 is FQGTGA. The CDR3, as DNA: TGTGCCAGCAGCAACGGACTAGCTTCCTACAATGAGCAGTTCTTC. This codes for CASSNGLASYNEQFF. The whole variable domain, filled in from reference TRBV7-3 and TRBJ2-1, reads GAGVSQTPSNKVTEKGKYVELRCDPISGHTALYWYRQSLGQGPEFLIYFQGTGAADDSGLPNDRFFAVRPEGSVSTLKIQRTERGDSAVYLCASSNGLASYNEQFFGPGTRLTVL.

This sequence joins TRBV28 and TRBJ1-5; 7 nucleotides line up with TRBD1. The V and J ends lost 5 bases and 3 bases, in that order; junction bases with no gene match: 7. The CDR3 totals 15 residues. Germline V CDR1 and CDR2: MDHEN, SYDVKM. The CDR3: CASSPYGQANQPQHF. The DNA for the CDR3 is TGTGCCAGCAGTCCCTACGGACAGGCCAATCAGCCCCAGCATTTT.

The chain's CDR3 is CASSMLNTEAFF. The DNA of the CDR3 is TGTGCCAGTAGTATGCTAAACACTGAAGCTTTCTTT. The V call is TRBV19, the J call TRBJ1-1; D not certain. Germline V gene lookup returns CDR1 LNHDA and CDR2 SQIVND (reference sequence). The CDR3 consists of 12 residues. V was clipped by 3 bases and J by 2 bases, with 4 bases between them. The full variable domain, with the rest looked up from reference TRBV19 and TRBJ1-1, is DGGITQSPKYLFRKEGQNVTLSCEQNLNHDAMYWYRQDPGQGLRLIYYSQIVNDFQKGDIAEGYSVSREKKESFPLTVTSAQKNPTAFYLCASSMLNTEAFFGQGTRLTVV.

The CDR3 sequence: CASSTPRGAYEQYF. The CDR3 DNA is TGTGCCAGCAGTACCCCCAGGGGAGCCTACGAGCAGTACTTC. The chain employs TRBV28 and TRBJ2-7; D may be TRBD1 (6 bases). Trimming left V 5 bases short and J 2 bases short, with 13 bases between. CDR1 and CDR2 (germline): MDHEN, SYDVKM. This CDR3 has 14 amino acids. The complete variable domain, with remaining parts taken from reference TRBV28 and TRBJ2-7, reads DVKVTQSSRYLVKRTGEKVFLECVQDMDHENMFWYRQDPGLGLRLIYFSYDVKMKEKGDIPEGYSVSREKKERFSLILESASTNQTSMYLCASSTPRGAYEQYFGPGTRLTVT.

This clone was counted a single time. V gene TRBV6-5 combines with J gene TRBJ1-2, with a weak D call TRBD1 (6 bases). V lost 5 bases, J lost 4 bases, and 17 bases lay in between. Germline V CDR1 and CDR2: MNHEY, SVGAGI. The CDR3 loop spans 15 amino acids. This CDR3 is CASSPEGGLAYGYTF. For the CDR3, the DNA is TGTGCCAGCAGTCCCGAGGGGGGGCTAGCCTATGGCTACACCTTC.

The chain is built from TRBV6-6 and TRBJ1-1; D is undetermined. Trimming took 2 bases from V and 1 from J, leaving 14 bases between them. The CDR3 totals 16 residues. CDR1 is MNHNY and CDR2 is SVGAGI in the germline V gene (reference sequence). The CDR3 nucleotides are TGTGCCAGCAGTTACGGGTTTCGGGTAAGGAACACTGAAGCTTTCTTT. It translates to CASSYGFRVRNTEAFF.

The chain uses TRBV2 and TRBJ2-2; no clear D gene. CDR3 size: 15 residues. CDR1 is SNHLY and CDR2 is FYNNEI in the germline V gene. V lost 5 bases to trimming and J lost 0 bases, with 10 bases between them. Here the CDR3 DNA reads TGTGCCAGCAGTAGACTCGTCTCGAACACCGGGGAGCTGTTTTTT. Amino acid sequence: CASSRLVSNTGELFF.

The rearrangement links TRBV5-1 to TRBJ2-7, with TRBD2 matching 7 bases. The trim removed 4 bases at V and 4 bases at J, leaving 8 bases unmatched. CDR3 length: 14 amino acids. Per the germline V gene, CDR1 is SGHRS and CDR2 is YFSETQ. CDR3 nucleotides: TGCGCCAGCAGCCCGGGGGGACTCGGGTACGAGCAGTACTTC. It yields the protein CASSPGGLGYEQYF. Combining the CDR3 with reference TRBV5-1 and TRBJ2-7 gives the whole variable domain KAGVTQTPRYLIKTRGQQVTLSCSPISGHRSVSWYQQTPGQGLQFLFEYFSETQRNKGNFPGRFSGRQFSNSRSEMNVSTLELGDSALYLCASSPGGLGYEQYFGPGTRLTVT.

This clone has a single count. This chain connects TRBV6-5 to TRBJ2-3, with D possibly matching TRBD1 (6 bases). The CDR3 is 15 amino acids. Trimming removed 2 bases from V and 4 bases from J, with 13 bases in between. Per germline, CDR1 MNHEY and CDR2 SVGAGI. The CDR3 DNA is TGTGCCAGCAGTTACGGGGGCGTGAGAGCAGATACGCAGTATTTT. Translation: CASSYGGVRADTQYF.

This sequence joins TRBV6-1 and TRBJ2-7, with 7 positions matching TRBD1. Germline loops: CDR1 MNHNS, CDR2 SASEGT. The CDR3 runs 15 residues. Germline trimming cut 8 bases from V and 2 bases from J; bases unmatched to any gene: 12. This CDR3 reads CASGKTGTSPYEQYF. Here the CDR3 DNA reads TGTGCCAGCGGAAAGACAGGGACATCGCCCTACGAGCAGTACTTC.

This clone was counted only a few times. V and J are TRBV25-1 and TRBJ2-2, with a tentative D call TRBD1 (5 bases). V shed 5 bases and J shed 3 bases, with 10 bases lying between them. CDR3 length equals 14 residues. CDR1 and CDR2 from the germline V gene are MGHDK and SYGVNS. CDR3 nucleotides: TGTGCCAGCAGTCCCCGACAGTACACCGGGGAGCTGTTTTTT. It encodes CASSPRQYTGELFF.

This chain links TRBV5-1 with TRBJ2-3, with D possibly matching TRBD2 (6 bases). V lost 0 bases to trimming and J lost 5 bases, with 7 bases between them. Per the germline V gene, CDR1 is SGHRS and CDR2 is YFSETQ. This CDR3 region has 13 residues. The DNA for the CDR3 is TGCGCCAGCAGCTTGGCCGGGGGAGATACGCAGTATTTT. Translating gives CASSLAGGDTQYF.

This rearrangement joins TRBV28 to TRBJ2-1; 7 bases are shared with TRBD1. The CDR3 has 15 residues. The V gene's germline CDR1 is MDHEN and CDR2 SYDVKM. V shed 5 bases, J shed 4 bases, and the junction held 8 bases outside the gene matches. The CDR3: CASSHRGYPYNEQFF. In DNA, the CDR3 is TGTGCCAGCAGTCACAGGGGTTATCCATACAATGAGCAGTTCTTC.

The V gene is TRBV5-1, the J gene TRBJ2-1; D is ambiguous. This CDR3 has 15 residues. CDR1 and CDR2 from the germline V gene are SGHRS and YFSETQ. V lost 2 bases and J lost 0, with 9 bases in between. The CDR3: CASSFVPSSYNEQFF. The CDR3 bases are TGCGCCAGCAGCTTTGTGCCGAGCTCCTACAATGAGCAGTTCTTC.

CDR3 protein: CASSFLGADYYGYTF. The CDR3 DNA follows: TGTGCCAGCAGTTTCCTTGGGGCAGACTACTATGGCTACACCTTC. The chain joins TRBV27 to TRBJ1-2; tentatively, D is TRBD1 (5 bases). The CDR3 runs 15 residues. The V end lost 3 bases, the J end lost 3 bases, and 14 bases lay between the germline ends. Germline lookup yields CDR1 MNHEY and CDR2 SMNVEV (reference sequence).

The CDR3 region has the DNA TGTGCCAGCAGCCAGGCCGGGATTTACTCCTACGAGCAGTACTTC. Translating gives CASSQAGIYSYEQYF. The chain is built from TRBV7-9 and TRBJ2-7; D may be TRBD2 (5 bases). V lost 5 bases to trimming and J lost 0 bases, with 14 bases between them. The CDR3 covers 15 residues. Looked up from germline, CDR1 is SEHNR and CDR2 is FQNEAQ (reference sequence).

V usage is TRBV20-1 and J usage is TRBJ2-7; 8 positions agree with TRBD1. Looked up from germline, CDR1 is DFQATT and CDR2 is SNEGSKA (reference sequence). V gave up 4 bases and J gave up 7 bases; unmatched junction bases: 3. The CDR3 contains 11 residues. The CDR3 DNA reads TGCAGTGCTATGGACAGGGTGGAGCAGTACTTC. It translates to CSAMDRVEQYF.

CDR3 residues: CASSQDRLAGGRDEQFF. The CDR3 DNA is TGCGCCAGCAGCCAGGACCGTCTAGCGGGAGGCCGGGATGAGCAGTTCTTC. This rearrangement joins TRBV4-1 to TRBJ2-1, with TRBD2 matching 11 bases. Germline CDR1 reads MGHRA; CDR2 reads YSYEKL. CDR3 length: 17 residues. Germline trimming cut 3 bases from V and 8 bases from J; bases unmatched to any gene: 12.

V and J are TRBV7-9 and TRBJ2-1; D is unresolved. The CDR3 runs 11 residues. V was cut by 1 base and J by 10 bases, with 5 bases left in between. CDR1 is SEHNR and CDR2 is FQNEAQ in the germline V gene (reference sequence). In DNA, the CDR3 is TGTGCCAGCAGCTTAGTGGGCGAGCAGTTCTTC. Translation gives CASSLVGEQFF.

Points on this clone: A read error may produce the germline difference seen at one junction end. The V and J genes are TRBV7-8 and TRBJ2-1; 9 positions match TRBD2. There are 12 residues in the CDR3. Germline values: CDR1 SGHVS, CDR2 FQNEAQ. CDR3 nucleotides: TGTGCCAGCAGCTTGACCAGCGGGAGGTCGATCTTC. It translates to CASSLTSGRSIF.

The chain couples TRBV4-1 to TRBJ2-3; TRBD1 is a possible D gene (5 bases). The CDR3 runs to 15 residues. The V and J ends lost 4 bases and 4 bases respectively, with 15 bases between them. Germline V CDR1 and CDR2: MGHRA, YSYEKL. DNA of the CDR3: TGCGCCAGCAGCCCCGCAGGGATGCCAGCAGATACGCAGTATTTT. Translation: CASSPAGMPADTQYF.

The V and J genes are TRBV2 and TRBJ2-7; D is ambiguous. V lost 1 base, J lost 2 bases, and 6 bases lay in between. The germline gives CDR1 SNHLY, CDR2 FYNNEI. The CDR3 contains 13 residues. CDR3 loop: CASSEVQAYEQYF. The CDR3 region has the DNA TGTGCCAGCAGTGAAGTGCAGGCCTACGAGCAGTACTTC.

CDR3 coding DNA: TGTGCCAGCAGCCGGATCGCAACAGGCTGGGAGACCCAGTACTTC. Protein product: CASSRIATGWETQYF. The chain carries TRBV5-8 and TRBJ2-5; D might be TRBD1 (5 bases). The CDR3 runs 15 residues. The germline V gene encodes CDR1 SGHTS and CDR2 YDEGEE. V lost 4 bases and J lost 5, with 18 bases in between.

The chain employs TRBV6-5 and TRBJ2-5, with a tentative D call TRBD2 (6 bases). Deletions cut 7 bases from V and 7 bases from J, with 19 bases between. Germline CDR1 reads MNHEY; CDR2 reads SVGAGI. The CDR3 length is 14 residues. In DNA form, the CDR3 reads TGTGCCAGCACTCCGACGGGGGACTCCATGACCCAGTACTTC. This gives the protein CASTPTGDSMTQYF.

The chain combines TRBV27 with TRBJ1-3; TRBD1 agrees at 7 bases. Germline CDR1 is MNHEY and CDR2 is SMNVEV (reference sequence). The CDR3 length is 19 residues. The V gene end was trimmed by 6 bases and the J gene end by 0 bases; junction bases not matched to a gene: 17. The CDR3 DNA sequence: TGTGCCAGCAGAAACGACAGGGAACCTACTCAGAGCTCTGGAAACACCATATATTTT. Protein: CASRNDREPTQSSGNTIYF.

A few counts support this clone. The CDR3, as DNA: TGCGCCAGCAGCCCCCCGGGAGCGGGGGGGCGCAATGAGCAGTTCTTC. Translation: CASSPPGAGGRNEQFF. The chain has TRBV5-1 and TRBJ2-1, with TRBD2 matching over 10 bases. Germline CDR1 SGHRS, CDR2 YFSETQ. The CDR3 runs to 16 residues. Trimming took 4 bases from V and 6 from J; bases not matched to a gene: 10.

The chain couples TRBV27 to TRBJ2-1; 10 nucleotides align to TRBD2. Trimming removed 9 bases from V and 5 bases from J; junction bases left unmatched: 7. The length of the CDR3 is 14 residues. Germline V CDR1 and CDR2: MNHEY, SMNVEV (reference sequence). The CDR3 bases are TGTGCCAGTACATTAGCGGGGGGCCACAATGAGCAGTTCTTC. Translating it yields CASTLAGGHNEQFF.

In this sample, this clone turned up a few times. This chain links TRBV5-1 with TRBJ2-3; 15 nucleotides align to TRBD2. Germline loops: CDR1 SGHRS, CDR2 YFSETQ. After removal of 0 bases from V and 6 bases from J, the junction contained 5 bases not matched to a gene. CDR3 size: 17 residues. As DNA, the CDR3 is TGCGCCAGCAGCTTGGGGACTAGCGGGGGGGCCTTGGATACGCAGTATTTT. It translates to CASSLGTSGGALDTQYF.